The 7 T cell receptor beta chains presented below share a single source sample, sequenced in a study of PD-1 blockade in mismatch repair-deficient tumors. Sequenced by immunoSEQ multiplex PCR; TCRdb stores in-frame clones only, minus some. Altogether more than 40,000 clones are present, over 70% being singletons, with the ten largest covering over 7.5%. The material was peripheral blood, obtained less than 21 weeks after starting pembrolizumab. These receptors all come from an adult with mismatch repair-deficient cancer.

V and J are TRBV28 and TRBJ2-7, with TRBD1 matching over 9 bases. This CDR3 has 15 amino acids. CDR1 is MDHEN and CDR2 is SYDVKM in the germline V gene. The V segment lost 5 bases and the J segment 5 bases; nucleotides outside the gene matches: 10. Here the CDR3 DNA reads TGTGCCAGCAGTATGGGGGGACAGGGTACCCACGAGCAGTACTTC. Amino acid sequence: CASSMGGQGTHEQYF.

The CDR3 nucleotides are TGTGCCAGCAGCCCCCCCACCCGGCCCCAGCATTTT. It codes for CASSPPTRPQHF. The gene calls are TRBV7-2 and TRBJ1-5; D remains ambiguous. The length of the CDR3 is 12 residues. V lost 5 bases, J lost 9 bases, and 11 bases lay in between. Germline CDR1 is SGHTA and CDR2 is FQGNSA.

A few counts support this clone. The chain recombines TRBV11-3 with TRBJ1-1; D is unresolved. This CDR3 has 12 amino acids. Germline V gives CDR1 SGHNT, CDR2 YENEEA. V lost 4 bases to trimming and J lost 0 bases, with 3 bases between them. The CDR3 loop is CASSSMNTEAFF. The CDR3 DNA follows: TGTGCCAGCAGCTCGATGAACACTGAAGCTTTCTTT.

This chain connects TRBV6-5 to TRBJ1-5, with TRBD1 identical over 12 bases. Trimming cost V 6 bases and J 5 bases; bases outside gene matches: 5. Germline CDR1 reads MNHEY; CDR2 reads SVGAGI. This CDR3 has 15 amino acids. The CDR3 DNA reads as TGTGCCAGCAGCTTCGGGACAGGGGGCGATCAGCCCCAGCATTTT. It yields the protein CASSFGTGGDQPQHF.

There are a few counts of this clone. The rearrangement joins TRBV7-2 to TRBJ1-1; D gene ambiguous. The V gene's germline CDR1 is SGHTA and CDR2 FQGNSA. This CDR3 region has 13 residues. Trimming stripped 0 bases from V and 5 bases from J, with 7 bases between. In DNA form, the CDR3 reads TGTGCCAGCAGCTTAGCAGGGTTTACTGAAGCTTTCTTT. Its protein product is CASSLAGFTEAFF. Supplemented by reference TRBV7-2 and TRBJ1-1, the full variable domain reads GAGVSQSPSNKVTEKGKDVELRCDPISGHTALYWYRQSLGQGLEFLIYFQGNSAPDKSGLPSDRFSAERTGGSVSTLTIQRTQQEDSAVYLCASSLAGFTEAFFGQGTRLTVV.

V and J are TRBV5-1 and TRBJ2-5; D is unclear. Germline CDR1 reads SGHRS; CDR2 reads YFSETQ. Trimming removed 3 bases from V and 4 bases from J, with 7 bases in between. This CDR3 region has 12 residues. DNA of the CDR3: TGCGCCAGCAGCTCGTTCATAGAGACCCAGTACTTC. It translates to CASSSFIETQYF. The whole variable domain, remainder taken from reference TRBV5-1 and TRBJ2-5, is KAGVTQTPRYLIKTRGQQVTLSCSPISGHRSVSWYQQTPGQGLQFLFEYFSETQRNKGNFPGRFSGRQFSNSRSEMNVSTLELGDSALYLCASSSFIETQYFGPGTRLLVL.

J is TRBJ1-1 and V is TRBV5-1; D call uncertain. The CDR3 covers 13 residues. Germline CDR1 reads SGHRS; CDR2 reads YFSETQ. The ends were cut back, 4 bases at V and 3 bases at J, with 10 bases in the middle. CDR3 loop: CASSAERDTEAFF. CDR3 bases: TGCGCCAGCAGCGCGGAGAGGGACACTGAAGCTTTCTTT.